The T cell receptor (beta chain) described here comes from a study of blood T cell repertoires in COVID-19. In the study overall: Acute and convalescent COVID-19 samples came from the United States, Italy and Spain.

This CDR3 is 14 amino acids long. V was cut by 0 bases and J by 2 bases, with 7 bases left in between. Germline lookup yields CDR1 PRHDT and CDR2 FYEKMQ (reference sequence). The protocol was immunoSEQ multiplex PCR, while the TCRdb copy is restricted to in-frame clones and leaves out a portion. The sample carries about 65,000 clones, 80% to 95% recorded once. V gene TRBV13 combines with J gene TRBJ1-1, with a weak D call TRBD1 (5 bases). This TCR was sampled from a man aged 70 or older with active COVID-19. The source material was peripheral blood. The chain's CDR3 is CASSLGQGNTEAFF. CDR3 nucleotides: TGTGCCAGCAGCTTAGGCCAGGGAAACACTGAAGCTTTCTTT.